These 29 T cell receptor beta chains were all obtained from the same sample, sequenced in a study of response to subunit inactivated influenza vaccine. Each CDR3 protein gets one entry after TCRdb re-called the RT-PCR reads with MiXCR. The table has hundreds of thousands of distinct CDR3 sequences, more than 10% seen once. The sample was non-naive T cells sorted from PBMCs, taken 14 to 15 days before vaccination. These TCRs come from a man aged 45-65 years who received an inactivated influenza vaccine.

The V gene is TRBV12-3 or TRBV12-4, the J gene TRBJ1-1; D uncertain. The CDR3 totals 16 residues. The germline V and J ends were trimmed by 5 bases and 1 base, with 17 bases remaining between them. CDR3 bases: TGTGCCAGCAGTCAGACACCCACCCGCCAGAACACTGAAGCTTTCTTT. Translating it yields CASSQTPTRQNTEAFF.

The chain recombines TRBV14 with TRBJ2-7, with D maybe TRBD2 (5 bases). There are 13 residues in the CDR3. CDR1 is SGHDN and CDR2 is FVKESK in the germline V gene. Trimming stripped 1 base from V and 9 bases from J, with 13 bases between. The CDR3 reads CASSQGERGRQYF. The CDR3 DNA is TGTGCCAGCAGCCAAGGGGAGCGCGGAAGGCAGTACTTC.

Of note for this clonotype: Just one base apart from a much larger clone, this may be a read error. This chain joins TRBV6-2 or TRBV6-3 and TRBJ2-7; D remains ambiguous. This CDR3 region has 13 residues. V dropped 1 base and J dropped 6 bases, with 10 bases sitting between them. Germline values: CDR1 MNHEY, CDR2 SVGEGT. CDR3: CASSYYGGCEQYF. The CDR3 DNA reads TGTGCCAGCAGTTACTACGGCGGCTGCGAGCAGTACTTC.

The genes are TRBV4-1 and TRBJ2-7, with D possibly matching TRBD1 (6 bases). Per germline, CDR1 MGHRA and CDR2 YSYEKL. The CDR3 spans 13 residues. Trimming took 4 bases from V and 5 from J, leaving 12 bases between them. CDR3 coding DNA: TGCGCCAGCAGCCGACAGGACGGAGACGAGCAGTACTTC. It specifies CASSRQDGDEQYF.

The rearrangement joins TRBV7-2 to TRBJ1-1; 7 positions agree with TRBD1. This CDR3 is built from 14 residues. In germline, CDR1 is SGHTA, CDR2 FQGNSA. J gave up 2 bases and V 4 bases, and 4 bases lay outside the gene matches. CDR3 in DNA: TGTGCCAGCAGCTCGGGACAGTATAACACTGAAGCTTTCTTT. Protein: CASSSGQYNTEAFF. Looking up the rest from reference TRBV7-2 and TRBJ1-1 gives the full variable domain: GAGVSQSPSNKVTEKGKDVELRCDPISGHTALYWYRQSLGQGLEFLIYFQGNSAPDKSGLPSDRFSAERTGGSVSTLTIQRTQQEDSAVYLCASSSGQYNTEAFFGQGTRLTVV.

A few counts support this clonotype. V gene TRBV5-5 combines with J gene TRBJ2-1, with 7 bases identical to TRBD2. The junction had 13 bases not matched to a gene; V was cut back by 4 bases and J by 9 bases. This CDR3 comprises 15 residues. Germline values: CDR1 SGHKS, CDR2 YYEKEE (reference sequence). Here the CDR3 DNA reads TGTGCCAGCAGCCCTCTAGCTATGCGGGAGTCTGAGCAGTTCTTC. Amino acids: CASSPLAMRESEQFF.

This clonotype turned up a few times. The rearrangement uses TRBV7-9 and TRBJ1-3; D perhaps matches TRBD1 (6 bases). V was trimmed by 1 base and J by 3 bases, leaving 7 bases between them. Germline lookup yields CDR1 SEHNR and CDR2 FQNEAQ (reference sequence). The CDR3 has 14 amino acids. CDR3 coding DNA: TGTGCCAGCAGCTTAGAGGGGGTTGGAAACACCATATATTTT. Residues: CASSLEGVGNTIYF.

This clonotype was seen ten or more times. The chain is built from TRBV20-1 and TRBJ2-1, with TRBD2 matching 8 bases. CDR1 and CDR2 from the germline V gene are DFQATT and SNEGSKA (reference sequence). V lost 3 bases and J lost 7; bases outside the gene matches: 8. The CDR3 runs 14 residues. The CDR3 sequence: CSASYGLASNEQFF. In DNA, the CDR3 is TGCAGTGCTAGTTATGGACTAGCTAGTAATGAGCAGTTCTTC.

There are a few counts of this clonotype. V is TRBV12-3 or TRBV12-4 and J is TRBJ2-7; D ambiguous. The CDR3 spans 14 residues. The germline V and J ends were trimmed by 3 bases and 3 bases, with 12 bases remaining between them. The CDR3 sequence: CASSFVGPDYEQYF. The CDR3 nucleotides read TGTGCCAGCAGTTTCGTCGGGCCTGACTACGAGCAGTACTTC.

This rearrangement joins TRBV11-2 to TRBJ2-7; the D is unclear. The length of the CDR3 is 14 residues. Germline CDR1 reads SGHAT; CDR2 reads FQNNGV. V was pared by 4 bases and J by 0 bases, with 10 bases between. The CDR3: CASSSLKFSYEQYF. CDR3 sequence (DNA): TGTGCCAGCAGCTCCCTGAAATTCTCCTACGAGCAGTACTTC.

The chain links TRBV10-2 to TRBJ2-2, with D perhaps TRBD1 or TRBD2 (6 bases each). Trimming stripped 6 bases from V and 1 base from J, with 18 bases between. Germline V CDR1 and CDR2: WSHSY, SAAADI. The CDR3 has 17 residues. DNA of the CDR3: TGCGCCAGCAGCCCCCAGGAGGGGGGCTGGAACACCGGGGAGCTGTTTTTT. Residues: CASSPQEGGWNTGELFF.

J is TRBJ2-6 and V is TRBV13; D tentatively fits TRBD1 or TRBD2 (5 bases each). Germline-derived CDR1 and CDR2 are PRHDT and FYEKMQ (reference sequence). This CDR3 has 15 amino acids. V lost 7 bases to trimming and J lost 2 bases, with 12 bases between them. DNA for the CDR3: TGTGCCAGCATGGGACGGTTGACTGGGGCCAACGTCCTGACTTTC. Protein product: CASMGRLTGANVLTF.

This clonotype was observed a few times. The rearrangement uses TRBV10-3 and TRBJ1-3; tentative D call: TRBD1 (6 bases). The CDR3 is 14 residues long. Germline-derived CDR1 and CDR2 are ENHRY and SYGVKD. The ends were cut back, 7 bases at V and 2 bases at J, with 12 bases in the middle. DNA for the CDR3: TGTGCCATCAAAGGTTCAGGGGCTGGAAACACCATATATTTT. It yields the protein CAIKGSGAGNTIYF.

The gene calls are TRBV28 and TRBJ1-1; D gene unclear. The CDR3 extends over 12 amino acids. V gave up 6 bases and J gave up 7 bases, with 12 bases separating them. The germline V gene encodes CDR1 MDHEN and CDR2 SYDVKM. CDR3 sequence (DNA): TGTGCCAGCAGCCTAGGACGGTATGAAGCTTTCTTT. Protein sequence: CASSLGRYEAFF. Full variable domain (remainder filled in from reference TRBV28 and TRBJ1-1): DVKVTQSSRYLVKRTGEKVFLECVQDMDHENMFWYRQDPGLGLRLIYFSYDVKMKEKGDIPEGYSVSREKKERFSLILESASTNQTSMYLCASSLGRYEAFFGQGTRLTVV.

In its sample, this clonotype was seen a few times. The CDR3 protein is CASSRQGSSYEQYF. CDR3 sequence (DNA): TGTGCCAGCAGCCGACAGGGGTCCTCCTACGAGCAGTACTTC. This chain uses TRBV28 with TRBJ2-7; the match to TRBD1 covers 8 bases. V was pared by 6 bases and J by 0 bases, with 4 bases of the junction left unmatched. Germline CDR1 is MDHEN and CDR2 is SYDVKM. This CDR3 has 14 residues.

This clonotype was counted between two and nine times. The chain carries TRBV7-3 and TRBJ2-2; TRBD1 might be the D (5 bases). Germline V gives CDR1 SGHTA, CDR2 FQGTGA. This CDR3 spans 16 amino acids. V gave up 0 bases and J gave up 5 bases, with 13 bases separating them. In DNA form, the CDR3 reads TGTGCCAGCAGCTTAACAGGGGATATGTATACCGGGGAGCTGTTTTTT. It is translated as CASSLTGDMYTGELFF.

This clonotype was found many times. The chain couples TRBV2 to TRBJ2-2; TRBD2 might be the D (6 bases). In germline, CDR1 is SNHLY, CDR2 FYNNEI. Trimming removed 3 bases from V and 6 bases from J, with 11 bases in between. This CDR3 spans 14 amino acids. The CDR3 DNA reads TGTGCCAGCAGTGACCAGGGAGGCGCCGGGGAGCTGTTTTTT. It is translated as CASSDQGGAGELFF.

The V call is TRBV29-1, the J call TRBJ2-2, with D unclear. The ends were cut back, 5 bases at V and 1 base at J, with 5 bases in the middle. Germline CDR1 reads SQVTM; CDR2 reads ANQGSEA. This CDR3 comprises 12 residues. CDR3 sequence reads: CSVQRNTGELFF. CDR3 DNA: TGCAGCGTTCAAAGGAACACCGGGGAGCTGTTTTTT.

The chain couples TRBV12-3 or TRBV12-4 to TRBJ2-2; tentative D call: TRBD1 (6 bases). The CDR3 contains 17 residues. The V gene lost 5 bases and the J gene lost 0 bases, with 16 bases spanning the gap. The CDR3 coding sequence is TGTGCCAGCAGTCCCGGACAGACCACCACGAACACCGGGGAGCTGTTTTTT. Amino acids: CASSPGQTTTNTGELFF.

This chain links TRBV7-2 with TRBJ2-5; D is ambiguous. V was cut by 5 bases and J by 5 bases, with 9 bases left in between. Germline lookup yields CDR1 SGHTA and CDR2 FQGNSA. The CDR3 is 12 amino acids. The CDR3 sequence: CASSPNWETQYF. In DNA form, the CDR3 reads TGTGCCAGCAGCCCGAACTGGGAGACCCAGTACTTC.

The genes are TRBV4-1 and TRBJ2-1; the match to TRBD2 covers 14 bases. Per the germline V gene, CDR1 is MGHRA and CDR2 is YSYEKL. This CDR3 is 15 amino acids long. J lost 9 bases, V lost 4 bases, and 5 bases had no gene match. In DNA form, the CDR3 reads TGCGCCAGCAGCCTGGGGACTAGCGGGAGCGGTGAGCAGTTCTTC. Its protein is CASSLGTSGSGEQFF.

This clonotype was observed a few times. The chain uses TRBV5-1 and TRBJ2-3; possible D gene TRBD1, 6 bases. The germline V and J ends were trimmed by 1 base and 1 base, with 10 bases remaining between them. The germline V gene encodes CDR1 SGHRS and CDR2 YFSETQ. CDR3 length: 15 residues. CDR3 amino acids: CASSLTGSGTDTQYF. As DNA, the CDR3 is TGCGCCAGCAGCTTGACAGGGTCGGGCACAGATACGCAGTATTTT. Drawing the rest from reference TRBV5-1 and TRBJ2-3, the complete variable domain is KAGVTQTPRYLIKTRGQQVTLSCSPISGHRSVSWYQQTPGQGLQFLFEYFSETQRNKGNFPGRFSGRQFSNSRSEMNVSTLELGDSALYLCASSLTGSGTDTQYFGPGTRLTVL.

A few counts support this clonotype. The V gene is TRBV15, the J gene TRBJ2-6; 11 nucleotides line up with TRBD1. There are 16 residues in the CDR3. Per the germline V gene, CDR1 is LNHNV and CDR2 is YYDKDF (reference sequence). V was clipped by 11 bases and J by 1 base; unmatched bases: 7. CDR3 DNA: TGTGCCGCCGCTCGGGACAGGGGGTCTGGGGCCAACGTCCTGACTTTC. It yields the protein CAAARDRGSGANVLTF.

This clonotype has only a few counts. The V call is TRBV3-1, the J call TRBJ1-6; 8 bases are shared with TRBD1. This CDR3 comprises 16 residues. J gave up 10 bases and V 4 bases, and 12 bases lay outside the gene matches. The germline V gene has CDR1 LGHDT and CDR2 YNNKEL (reference sequence). The CDR3 protein is CASSRVGQAWGSPLHF. As DNA, the CDR3 is TGTGCCAGCAGCCGTGTGGGACAGGCCTGGGGGTCACCCCTCCACTTT.

The chain carries TRBV5-4 and TRBJ2-2, with 8 positions matching TRBD2. This CDR3 region has 16 residues. Germline CDR1 is SGHNT and CDR2 is YYREEE (reference sequence). J was trimmed by 6 bases and V by 4 bases; bases with no gene match: 11. The CDR3, as DNA: TGTGCCAGCAGCCCGGAGGGTAGCGGGGTGTCCGGGGAGCTGTTTTTT. It encodes CASSPEGSGVSGELFF.

The chain uses TRBV6-1 and TRBJ2-2, with 9 bases aligning to TRBD2. J gave up 5 bases and V 7 bases, and 14 bases lay outside the gene matches. CDR1 and CDR2 (germline): MNHNS, SASEGT. This CDR3 contains 17 residues. CDR3 DNA: TGTGCCAGCACTAAACGTTTGCGGGAGGGCCGAACCGGGGAGCTGTTTTTT. It yields the protein CASTKRLREGRTGELFF.

This clonotype appeared many times. This chain joins TRBV7-2 and TRBJ2-2, with D tentatively TRBD1 (6 bases). Deletions cut 1 base from V and 2 bases from J, with 11 bases between. Germline lookup yields CDR1 SGHTA and CDR2 FQGNSA. The CDR3 sequence is 16 residues long. CDR3: CASSLGGTLNTGELFF. For the CDR3, the DNA is TGTGCCAGCAGCTTAGGAGGGACATTAAACACCGGGGAGCTGTTTTTT.

V is TRBV27 and J is TRBJ1-6; no clear D gene. The CDR3 is 14 amino acids. Germline CDR1 is MNHEY and CDR2 is SMNVEV (reference sequence). V was pared by 5 bases and J by 6 bases, with 11 bases between. CDR3 loop: CASSPRATNSPLHF. For the CDR3, the DNA is TGTGCCAGCAGTCCCCGGGCCACTAATTCACCCCTCCACTTT.

There are a few counts of this clonotype. The chain joins TRBV7-6 to TRBJ1-3; D remains unclear. The CDR3 runs to 15 residues. The germline V and J ends were trimmed by 0 bases and 1 base, with 7 bases remaining between them. From germline, CDR1 is SGHVS and CDR2 FNYEAQ. The CDR3 DNA sequence: TGTGCCAGCAGCTTAGCGGACGGATCTGGAAACACCATATATTTT. This sequence encodes CASSLADGSGNTIYF.